A selection of T cell receptor beta chains follows, all from one sample in a study of T cell responses to AZD1222 COVID-19 vaccine. The repertoire was sequenced with immunoSEQ multiplex PCR; TCRdb's copy has only in-frame clones and lacks some. The table includes approximately 110,000 clones, over 75% detected once. Sequenced material: peripheral blood, taken on day 0 of AZD1222 vaccination. These receptors originate from an adult in good health. Both conserved end residues are part of each CDR3.

J gene,V gene,CDR3 protein
TRBJ1-3,TRBV10-3,CAISESWGNTIYF
TRBJ2-7,TRBV10-3,CAIRATGYEQYF
TRBJ2-7,TRBV9,CASSVGTGSSYEQYF
TRBJ1-6,TRBV3-1/TRBV3-2,CASSRTDREDSPLHF
TRBJ1-4,TRBV11-2,CASSPIDTGNFATNEKLFF
TRBJ1-1,TRBV4-3,CASSQAVAAGNTEAFF
TRBJ2-7,TRBV7-8,CASSLDGGHEQYF
TRBJ1-2,TRBV12-3/TRBV12-4,CASSLVGGRGYTF
TRBJ2-7,TRBV4-1,CASSQDGTESYEQYF
TRBJ2-5,TRBV5-8,CASSFSGVGRQETQYF
TRBJ1-1,TRBV5-4,CASSLEGSGGTEAFF
TRBJ2-7,TRBV5-1,CASSLSNYEQYF
TRBJ2-1,TRBV12-5,CASGLEQGTYYNEQFF
TRBJ1-3,TRBV9,CASGGTWTAMGGNTIYF
TRBJ2-3,TRBV7-9,CASSLVGVGDTQYF
TRBJ1-2,TRBV25-1,CASSEFQGSYGYTF
TRBJ1-2,TRBV19,CASSILPGNYGYTF
TRBJ2-7,TRBV7-9,CASSPVQGTYEQYF
TRBJ1-6,TRBV18,CASSPQGNNSPLHF
TRBJ1-1,TRBV7-9,CASSLGQGDLNTEAFF
TRBJ2-3,TRBV3-1/TRBV3-2,CASSQFWVIGGSTTQYF
TRBJ2-1,TRBV5-1,CASTSVPGQTYNEQFF
TRBJ1-5,TRBV27,CASSYQGQPQHF
TRBJ1-2,TRBV27,CASSLGLGFWGYTF
TRBJ1-2,TRBV27,CASSFSGGYGYTF
TRBJ2-2,TRBV10-2,CASCLAWTGELFF
TRBJ2-1,TRBV4-2,CASSQDGHPNEQFF
TRBJ2-3,TRBV6-5,CASSYEKGGSTDTQYF
TRBJ1-5,TRBV6-2/TRBV6-3,CASSPTGIGPQHF
TRBJ2-5,TRBV5-6,CASSFRGQETQYF
TRBJ2-7,TRBV6-5,CASSPGSNYEQYF
TRBJ2-5,TRBV9,CASSVGSSGGRETQYF
TRBJ2-2,TRBV9,CASSVPRGQVNTGELFF
TRBJ1-5,TRBV28,CASSSASPRNQPQHF
TRBJ1-6,TRBV27,CASSRRGGYNSPLHF
TRBJ2-3,TRBV3-1/TRBV3-2,CASSQVSRYTDTQYF
TRBJ2-7,TRBV18,CASSPTIATYEQYF
TRBJ2-1,TRBV5-5,CASSLAGPHNEQFF
TRBJ2-3,TRBV7-2,CASSFRGSEPQYF
TRBJ1-2,TRBV4-3,CASSQEGSSSGYTF
TRBJ2-3,TRBV12-3/TRBV12-4,CASSFGRTDTQYF
TRBJ1-1,TRBV2,CASSGGSGLNTEAFF
TRBJ2-7,TRBV3-1/TRBV3-2,CASSQGVGDRAYEQYF
TRBJ1-6,TRBV27,CASSFSYNSPLHF
TRBJ2-4,TRBV5-1,CASRSDGKNIQYF